The 4 T cell receptor beta chains below were found in one sample sequenced in a study of T-cell reconstitution after alpha-beta-depleted transplantation in children. TCRbeta library preparation incorporated unique molecular identifiers. TCRdb passed the PCR reads through MiXCR, listing each CDR3 protein once. This sample has 300,000 to 350,000 distinct CDR3 sequences, with roughly 21% found just once. The sample consisted of PBMCs, mostly from graft donor cells, taken 180 days after TCRalphabeta/CD19-depleted stem cell transplant. The source of these receptors is a male patient younger than 18 who had a stem cell transplant for acute lymphoblastic leukemia, so the T cells may come from the graft donor.

This clonotype was observed a few times. The chain links TRBV10-3 to TRBJ2-3; D possibly corresponds to TRBD2 (5 bases). This CDR3 has 15 residues. Germline CDR1 and CDR2: ENHRY and SYGVKD. Trimming stripped 0 bases from V and 2 bases from J, with 9 bases between. CDR3 sequence: CAISESLGFTDTQYF. The CDR3 DNA reads TGTGCCATCAGTGAGTCACTAGGTTTCACAGATACGCAGTATTTT.

The chain couples TRBV4-1 to TRBJ1-3; 9 bases fit TRBD1. V lost 4 bases, J lost 2 bases, and 6 bases stayed unmatched. CDR1 and CDR2 (germline): MGHRA, YSYEKL. This CDR3 has 16 residues. The CDR3 sequence is CASSRMTGGPGNTIYF. In nucleotides, the CDR3 is TGCGCCAGCAGCCGGATGACAGGGGGTCCTGGAAACACCATATATTTT.

J is TRBJ2-7 and V is TRBV20-1; D remains unclear. With 1 base removed from V and 2 bases from J, the gap between germline ends came to 12 bases. The length of the CDR3 is 14 residues. CDR1 and CDR2 from the germline V gene are DFQATT and SNEGSKA (reference sequence). The CDR3 DNA reads TGCAGTGCTAGAGGGGCCGCCCCAGCCTACGAGCAGTACTTC. It yields the protein CSARGAAPAYEQYF.

The chain employs TRBV10-1 and TRBJ2-3, with TRBD1 matching 10 bases. The CDR3 runs 19 residues. Germline values: CDR1 WNHNN, CDR2 SYGVQD (reference sequence). The J segment lost 6 bases and the V segment lost 3 bases, leaving 18 bases of the junction unmatched. For the CDR3, the DNA is TGCGCCAGCAGTGACCCTACTCCGGGGGGACAGGGGCATGTGGATACGCAGTATTTT. Amino acid sequence: CASSDPTPGGQGHVDTQYF.